These 16 T cell receptor beta chains were sequenced from one sample in a study of early T cells in non-severe SARS-CoV-2 infection. TCRdb processed the 5' RACE reads anew with MiXCR; each CDR3 protein has one entry. The sample contains around 35,000 distinct CDR3 sequences, roughly 5.7% of which appear only once. The material sequenced was whole blood. The receptors come from an adult who was a healthcare worker with PCR-confirmed SARS-CoV-2 infection or an uninfected control (not recorded which).

Many counts were recorded for this clonotype. The chain uses TRBV29-1 and TRBJ2-3, with D possibly TRBD1 on 5 matching bases. This CDR3 has 15 residues. The V and J ends lost 5 bases and 6 bases respectively, with 21 bases between them. CDR1 is SQVTM, CDR2 ANQGSEA, per germline. CDR3 DNA: TGCAGCGTTCTTGACAGAATCCTCCCAGGGGATACGCAGTATTTT. Its protein product is CSVLDRILPGDTQYF.

Many counts were recorded for this clonotype. The V and J genes are TRBV6-5 and TRBJ2-7; a weak D match, TRBD1 (6 bases). Germline CDR1 and CDR2: MNHEY and SVGAGI. The CDR3 is 16 amino acids. Between the trimmed V and J ends, which lost 5 bases and 2 bases, there was a span of 19 bases. Here the CDR3 DNA reads TGTGCCAGCAGTGTAGCACGGGACGGACAGACCTACGAGCAGTACTTC. Translated, it gives CASSVARDGQTYEQYF.

The table lists this clonotype with many counts. The V gene is TRBV6-5, the J gene TRBJ1-6; D unclear. The CDR3 contains 13 residues. The V gene's germline CDR1 is MNHEY and CDR2 SVGAGI. V was shortened by 0 bases and J by 13 bases, with 10 bases between the two germline ends. DNA of the CDR3: TGTGCCAGCAGTTACTCCCACGGCTTTCCCCTCCACTTT. Translating gives CASSYSHGFPLHF.

This clonotype was found many times. V is TRBV5-4 and J is TRBJ2-5, with unresolved D. V lost 1 base and J lost 2, with 9 bases in between. Germline values: CDR1 SGHNT, CDR2 YYREEE (reference sequence). There are 14 residues in the CDR3. In DNA form, the CDR3 reads TGTGCCAGCAGCTTGTTTCTCCAACAAGAGACCCAGTACTTC. Amino acid sequence: CASSLFLQQETQYF.

This clonotype came up many times. The chain recombines TRBV12-3 or TRBV12-4 with TRBJ1-5; D remains ambiguous. The CDR3 loop spans 15 amino acids. V lost 5 bases and J 6 bases, leaving 17 bases between the germline ends. CDR3 coding DNA: TGTGCCAGCAGTGCCCTCGGGAAACTAATTCAGCCCCAGCATTTT. This codes for CASSALGKLIQPQHF.

This clonotype was seen at least ten times. The chain joins TRBV28 to TRBJ2-5; D gene unclear. The CDR3 has 13 amino acids. With 4 bases removed from V and 7 bases from J, the gap between germline ends came to 13 bases. CDR1 and CDR2 from the germline V gene are MDHEN and SYDVKM. CDR3 residues: CASSSPQDLTQYF. DNA of the CDR3: TGTGCCAGCAGTTCCCCCCAAGACTTGACCCAGTACTTC.

This clonotype was seen repeatedly, ten times or more. V and J are TRBV20-1 and TRBJ2-3; possibly TRBD2 for D (6 bases). Trimming cost V 0 bases and J 3 bases, with 10 bases left between them. This CDR3 is 14 amino acids long. The germline CDR1 and CDR2 sequences are DFQATT and SNEGSKA (reference sequence). The CDR3 sequence: CSARDWGETDTQYF. For the CDR3, the DNA is TGCAGTGCTAGAGATTGGGGGGAGACAGATACGCAGTATTTT.

This clonotype was seen repeatedly, ten times or more. V is TRBV14 and J is TRBJ2-5; weak D call: TRBD2 (6 bases). Germline-derived CDR1 and CDR2 are SGHDN and FVKESK. The CDR3 consists of 15 residues. V lost 4 bases to trimming and J lost 1 base, with 13 bases between them. The DNA for the CDR3 is TGTGCCAGCAGCCCCCGGGACTTATCCCAAGAGACCCAGTACTTC. It codes for CASSPRDLSQETQYF.

This clonotype came up many times. The CDR3 is CSARGESGSNFNEQFF. The CDR3 DNA sequence: TGCAGTGCTAGAGGGGAAAGCGGGAGTAATTTCAATGAGCAGTTCTTC. The chain joins TRBV20-1 to TRBJ2-1, with TRBD2 identical over 8 bases. The CDR3 covers 16 residues. J was trimmed by 6 bases and V by 1 base; bases with no gene match: 11. Germline values: CDR1 DFQATT, CDR2 SNEGSKA (reference sequence).

The V gene is TRBV10-2, the J gene TRBJ2-5, with D possibly being TRBD1 (6 bases). Trimming took off 2 bases at V and 7 bases at J, with 17 bases between the two ends. This CDR3 contains 15 residues. Germline V gene sequence: CDR1 WSHSY, CDR2 SAAADI. The DNA of the CDR3 is TGCGCCAGCAGTGAGACCACAGGGTCTTTCTGGACCCAGTACTTC. Amino acids: CASSETTGSFWTQYF.

This clonotype was seen at least ten times. This chain connects TRBV28 to TRBJ2-5, with 9 bases that match TRBD2. The CDR3 loop spans 14 amino acids. Germline CDR1 is MDHEN and CDR2 is SYDVKM. V was pared by 6 bases and J by 5 bases, with 7 bases of the junction left unmatched. CDR3 protein: CASSGTSKAETQYF. The DNA for the CDR3 is TGTGCCAGCAGCGGGACTAGCAAGGCGGAGACCCAGTACTTC.

At least ten counts were recorded for this clonotype. The chain has TRBV5-4 and TRBJ2-1, with TRBD2 matching 13 bases. The CDR3 totals 17 residues. The J segment lost 5 bases and the V segment lost 4 bases, leaving 9 bases of the junction unmatched. The germline gives CDR1 SGHNT, CDR2 YYREEE (reference sequence). The CDR3 sequence: CASSPPGLAGVNNEQFF. CDR3 DNA sequence: TGTGCCAGCAGCCCACCCGGACTAGCGGGAGTAAACAATGAGCAGTTCTTC.

Worth noting for this clonotype: This may arise from a read error, as a much more abundant clone is one base away. This chain uses TRBV6-1 with TRBJ2-6, with no clear D. This CDR3 comprises 13 residues. Germline values: CDR1 MNHNS, CDR2 SASEGT. The CDR3 DNA reads as TGTGTCAGCACCCCGCCTGGGGCCAACGTCCTGACTTTC. Residues: CVSTPPGANVLTF.

This clonotype was seen ten or more times. The chain recombines TRBV2 with TRBJ2-5; D gene uncertain. From germline, CDR1 is SNHLY and CDR2 FYNNEI. The CDR3 sequence is 11 residues long. The V end was cut by 7 bases, the J end by 3 bases, with 6 bases between. The CDR3 sequence is CASKGEETQYF. CDR3 nucleotides: TGTGCCAGCAAAGGAGAAGAGACCCAGTACTTC.

This clonotype was observed at least ten times. This sequence joins TRBV9 and TRBJ2-2, with D perhaps matching TRBD1 (5 bases). The CDR3 has 14 residues. Germline V gives CDR1 SGDLS, CDR2 YYNGEE. The V and J ends lost 0 bases and 6 bases respectively, with 9 bases between them. The CDR3 is CASSVVGPPGELFF. In nucleotides, the CDR3 is TGTGCCAGCAGCGTAGTGGGGCCACCCGGGGAGCTGTTTTTT.

This clonotype was detected many times. V is TRBV27 and J is TRBJ1-1; D gene unclear. V shed 0 bases and J shed 11 bases, with 13 bases lying between them. The CDR3 contains 13 residues. Germline V gene sequence: CDR1 MNHEY, CDR2 SMNVEV (reference sequence). In nucleotides, the CDR3 is TGTGCCAGCAGTTTATCTGGGGAGAACCACGCTTTCTTT. This encodes CASSLSGENHAFF.